The rows below give T cell receptor beta chains drawn from one sample of a study of T cells after yellow fever vaccination. TCRdb redid the calling of the 5' RACE reads with MiXCR, one entry per CDR3 protein. The table has around 610,000 distinct CDR3 sequences, roughly 14% seen once. The sample consisted of PBMCs, taken on the day of the yellow fever booster vaccination. These receptors were collected from a man aged 30-40 years who received the YFV17D yellow fever vaccine. The CDR3 runs from the conserved cysteine through the conserved F or W. Fields, in order: clone size, V gene, J gene, D gene, CDR3 DNA, CDR3 protein. A D gene is named only where the DNA matches it firmly. Expanded clones get a size class; other rows say once, few or many, or leave the size out.

>.|TRBV3-1|TRBJ2-5|.
TGTGCCAGCAGCCAAAACAGTCAAGAGACCCAGTACTTC
CASSQNSQETQYF
>.|TRBV20-1|TRBJ1-1|.
TGCAGTGCTAGAGGACAGTTGAACACTGAAGCTTTCTTT
CSARGQLNTEAFF
>.|TRBV7-2|TRBJ1-1|.
TGTGCCAGCAGCTTATCGGGCACTGAAGCTTTCTTT
CASSLSGTEAFF
>.|TRBV27|TRBJ1-1|TRBD1
TGTGCCAGCAGTTTCCGGACAGGCAACACTGAAGCTTTCTTT
CASSFRTGNTEAFF
>few|TRBV30|TRBJ2-4|TRBD1
TGTGCCTGGGGGACAGGGATAAACATTCAGTACTTC
CAWGTGINIQYF
>.|TRBV3-1|TRBJ2-1|TRBD2
TGTGCCAGCAGCCAAGATCCAGTCACTAGCGGGGATTACAATGAGCAGTTCTTC
CASSQDPVTSGDYNEQFF
>many|TRBV20-1|TRBJ1-1|.
TGCAGTGCTAACAGGGAATATGACACTGAAGCTTTCTTT
CSANREYDTEAFF
>many|TRBV12-3/TRBV12-4|TRBJ2-2|.
TGTGCCAGCAGTACTAGTGGCACCGGGGAGCTGTTTTTT
CASSTSGTGELFF
>once|TRBV10-3|TRBJ2-7|.
TGTGCCACCCAAGCGGGGACAGGCCCGTACGAGCAGTACTTC
CATQAGTGPYEQYF
>.|TRBV7-8|TRBJ2-3|.
TGTGCCAGCAGCTTAGGTCAGCGTAGGTCGAATACGCAGTATTTT
CASSLGQRRSNTQYF
>few|TRBV7-9|TRBJ2-3|TRBD1
TGTGCCAGCAGCTACGGACAGGGGGAAGATACGCAGTATTTT
CASSYGQGEDTQYF
>.|TRBV30|TRBJ2-7|.
TGTGCCTGGAGTGTAGTCCAGGGTCTCTACGAGCAGTACTTC
CAWSVVQGLYEQYF
>.|TRBV7-8|TRBJ2-7|TRBD1
TGTGCCAGCGGGACAGGAGGCTACGAGCAGTACTTC
CASGTGGYEQYF
>.|TRBV29-1|TRBJ2-2|TRBD2
TGCAGCGGGAGAAGCGGGGGGAACACCGGGGAGCTGTTTTTT
CSGRSGGNTGELFF
>few|TRBV5-1|TRBJ2-2|TRBD1
TGCGCCAGCCAGGGGGAAATTAACACCGGGGAGCTGTTTTTT
CASQGEINTGELFF
>few|TRBV5-1|TRBJ2-1|TRBD2
TGCGCCAGCAGCCCTCACACTAGCGGGAGGCTCTACAGCTACAATGAGCAGTTCTTC
CASSPHTSGRLYSYNEQFF
>.|TRBV11-3|TRBJ2-3|TRBD2
TGTGCCAGCAGCTCAACGGGAGGCGTTGGAGATACGCAGTATTTT
CASSSTGGVGDTQYF
>few|TRBV20-1|TRBJ1-4|.
TGCAGTGCTAGAGATGGGTCGGCCGTGGGTGAACTGTTTTTT
CSARDGSAVGELFF
>few|TRBV5-1|TRBJ2-7|TRBD1
TGCGCCAGCAGCTGGACAGGGTCCAGCGACTACGAGCAGTACTTC
CASSWTGSSDYEQYF
>.|TRBV9|TRBJ2-7|.
TGTGCCAGCAGCGCCCCCGGGACAGTGGGCCCCGGGAGCTCCTACGAGCAGTACTTC
CASSAPGTVGPGSSYEQYF
>.|TRBV12-3/TRBV12-4|TRBJ1-1|.
TGTGCCAGCAGTTTTTACAGGGAATACAACACTGAAGCTTTCTTT
CASSFYREYNTEAFF
>.|TRBV12-3/TRBV12-4|TRBJ2-7|.
TGTGCCAGCAGTTTTGATAGGTTCAACGAGCAGTACTTC
CASSFDRFNEQYF
>.|TRBV3-1|TRBJ2-3|.
TGTGCCAGCAGTCCGGGAAGGCCGACGGATACGCAGTATTTT
CASSPGRPTDTQYF
>.|TRBV10-2|TRBJ2-3|TRBD2
TGCGCCAGCGGGGGGGGTCGAACAGATACGCAGTATTTT
CASGGGRTDTQYF
>.|TRBV7-3|TRBJ2-3|TRBD2
TGTGCCAGCAGCCCGACTAGCGGATCAGATACGCAGTATTTT
CASSPTSGSDTQYF
>.|TRBV5-1|TRBJ2-7|.
TGCGCCAGCAGCTTGCCAGGGACCGAGCAGTACTTC
CASSLPGTEQYF
>few|TRBV4-2|TRBJ2-3|TRBD1
TGTGCCAGCAGCCAAGATATCGGACAGGTTCAGTATTTT
CASSQDIGQVQYF
>few|TRBV6-6|TRBJ1-1|.
TGTGCCAGCAGTTCCACAGGGCATGCTTTCTTT
CASSSTGHAFF
>many|TRBV5-1|TRBJ2-4|.
TGCGCCAGCAGCTTCGTCGGCGTGGACATTCAGTACTTC
CASSFVGVDIQYF
>.|TRBV4-3|TRBJ2-1|.
TGCGCCAGCAGCCTCCGCCCAGCCCCCAGCGCAAACAATGAGCAGTTCTTC
CASSLRPAPSANNEQFF
>few|TRBV20-1|TRBJ2-6|.
TGCAGTGCCTACAGGCCTGTGAGCTCTGGGGCCAACGTCCTGACTTTC
CSAYRPVSSGANVLTF
>few|TRBV6-2/TRBV6-3|TRBJ2-3|.
TGTGCCAGCAGTTGGAGGGGACCCGCCAAGAGCACAGATACGCAGTATTTT
CASSWRGPAKSTDTQYF
>few|TRBV6-6|TRBJ2-3|.
TGTGCCAGCAGTTATCGAGGTTGGGATACGCAGTATTTT
CASSYRGWDTQYF
>.|TRBV20-1|TRBJ1-6|.
TGCAGTGCTAAAAGCCGGGGGTCACCCCTCCACTTT
CSAKSRGSPLHF
>few|TRBV10-3|TRBJ2-1|.
TGTGCCACCGGGCCATACGGGGACGATGAGCAGTTCTTC
CATGPYGDDEQFF
>.|TRBV7-9|TRBJ2-2|TRBD2
TGTGCCAGCAGCTTTACTAGCGGGAACACCGGGGAGCTGTTTTTT
CASSFTSGNTGELFF
>.|TRBV12-3/TRBV12-4|TRBJ2-1|TRBD2
TGTGCCAGCAGCAGGACTAGCAGAACCTACAATGAGCAGTTCTTC
CASSRTSRTYNEQFF
>.|TRBV5-1|TRBJ2-2|TRBD2
TGCGCCAGCAGCTTGAAGTCAAGCGGGACTGGGGAGCTGTTTTTT
CASSLKSSGTGELFF
>few|TRBV27|TRBJ1-1|TRBD1
TGTGCCAGCAGTAGACAGGGCCCCACTGAAGCTTTCTTT
CASSRQGPTEAFF
>.|TRBV4-2|TRBJ2-7|.
TGTGCCAGCAGCCAAGACCCCGGGTGGTCCTACGAGCAGTACTTC
CASSQDPGWSYEQYF
>.|TRBV7-8|TRBJ2-7|.
TGTGCCAGCAGCTCCGTTCAGGGAAAATGGAGCGAGCAGTACTTC
CASSSVQGKWSEQYF
>.|TRBV29-1|TRBJ2-3|TRBD1
TGCAGCGTCGCCACCCTACAGGGGGCAGGGACAGATACGCAGTATTTT
CSVATLQGAGTDTQYF
>.|TRBV12-3/TRBV12-4|TRBJ2-1|TRBD1
TGTGCCAGCAGTACCAGGGACAGGGACAATGAGCAGTTCTTC
CASSTRDRDNEQFF
>.|TRBV28|TRBJ1-1|.
TGTGCCAGCAGTTTAAGCATAAACAGGCTTGCTTTCTTT
CASSLSINRLAFF